These T cell receptor beta chains were read from a single sample in a study of blood T cell repertoires in COVID-19. Some clones are missing from TCRdb's copy, which holds only in-frame ones; the method was immunoSEQ multiplex PCR. The sample contains 130,000 to 150,000 clones, around three quarters of which appear only once. Specimen: peripheral blood. These receptors all come from a man aged 45-60 years with active or convalescent COVID-19. CDR3s include the opening cysteine and the closing phenylalanine or tryptophan.

CDR3: CASSPGTGPYEQYF; V: TRBV27
CDR3: CAWGGLLNEQFF; V: TRBV30
CDR3: CSVETPYGAEQYF; V: TRBV29-1
CDR3: CASSKTGEEWNTEAFF; V: TRBV19
CDR3: CASRRDRASGELFF; V: TRBV5-1
CDR3: CASSDREVSYNEQFF; V: TRBV3-1/TRBV3-2
CDR3: CASTSSGLAGGYEQYF; V: TRBV19
CDR3: CASSIGLASTDTQYF; V: TRBV19
CDR3: CASSLRTGENTEAFF; V: TRBV18
CDR3: CASSLFGAEAFF; V: TRBV5-6
CDR3: CASSTGRMNGRAGEQFF; V: TRBV11-3
CDR3: CASSVGLAGFSSHEQYF; V: TRBV9
CDR3: CASSLSGGANYGYTF; V: TRBV27
CDR3: CASSQEKGGVYGYTF; V: TRBV3-1/TRBV3-2
CDR3: CATWDRNQPQHF; V: TRBV19
CDR3: CAWSVDSTEAFF; V: TRBV30
CDR3: CASSSLAGGSFGTDTQYF; V: TRBV5-1
CDR3: CASRGGSNSPLHF; V: TRBV6-5
CDR3: CASSSAGAYEQYF; V: TRBV7-9
CDR3: CASKRLAESTGELFF; V: TRBV19
CDR3: CASRREGGAFGYTF; V: TRBV6-5
CDR3: CASSQSTGGGTDTQYF; V: TRBV7-3
CDR3: CASTSYNQNTGELFF; V: TRBV27
CDR3: CASSEGPRTGELFF; V: TRBV2
CDR3: CASSRTPVYRNEQFF; V: TRBV2
CDR3: CASIPVGGAGNTIYF; V: TRBV6-5
CDR3: CSASVSGSESDTQYF; V: TRBV20-1
CDR3: CSAPLFLAQYF; V: TRBV20-1
CDR3: CAISREDNSPLHF; V: TRBV10-3
CDR3: CASSLSGANVLTF; V: TRBV27
CDR3: CATSDVWGDQPQHF; V: TRBV24-1
CDR3: CASSSDRDFYEQYF; V: TRBV27
CDR3: CASSNLTGVQPQHF; V: TRBV6-6
CDR3: CASSKPPPADYGYTF; V: TRBV21-1
CDR3: CASSLEIASSYNEQFF; V: TRBV11-2
CDR3: CASSLGQGASPLHF; V: TRBV4-1
CDR3: CASSLRGRVGNQPQHF; V: TRBV27
CDR3: CASSLTGYTEAFF; V: TRBV19
CDR3: CASSLSPLSASYNEQFF; V: TRBV7-6
CDR3: CASSPPYSGANVLTF; V: TRBV6-2/TRBV6-3
CDR3: CASSTGLPGDEQFF; V: TRBV4-1